This T cell receptor (beta chain) was captured in a study of chronic HIV infection and antiretroviral therapy. CDR1 is MNHEY, CDR2 SVGAGI, per germline. This CDR3 contains 14 residues. Trimming cost V 3 bases and J 4 bases; bases outside gene matches: 4. This clonotype was found a few times. TCRdb itself ran the 5' RACE reads through MiXCR, one entry per CDR3 protein. The sample contains roughly 48,000 distinct CDR3 sequences, about a fifth of which appear only once. The sequence was obtained from an adult who had HIV and had not received antiretroviral therapy, or was an uninfected healthy control (not recorded which). The chain joins TRBV6-5 to TRBJ2-3; 7 nucleotides line up with TRBD1. Sequenced input: peripheral blood. The CDR3 loop reads CASSYRTGADTQYF. The CDR3 DNA sequence: TGTGCCAGCAGTTATCGTACAGGGGCAGATACGCAGTATTTT.